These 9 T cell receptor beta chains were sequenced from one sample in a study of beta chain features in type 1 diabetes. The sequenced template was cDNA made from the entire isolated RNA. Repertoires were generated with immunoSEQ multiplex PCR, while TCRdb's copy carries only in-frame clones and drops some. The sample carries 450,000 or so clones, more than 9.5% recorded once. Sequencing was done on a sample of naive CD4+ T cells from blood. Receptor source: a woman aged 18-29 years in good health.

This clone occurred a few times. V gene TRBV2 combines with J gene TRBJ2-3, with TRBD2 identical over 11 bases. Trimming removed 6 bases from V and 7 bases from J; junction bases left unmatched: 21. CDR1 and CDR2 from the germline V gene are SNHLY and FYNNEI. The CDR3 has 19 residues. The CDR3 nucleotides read TGTGCCAGCAGGCTCGCCCTCGGGACTAGCGGACACTCCACGAATACGCAGTATTTT. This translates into CASRLALGTSGHSTNTQYF.

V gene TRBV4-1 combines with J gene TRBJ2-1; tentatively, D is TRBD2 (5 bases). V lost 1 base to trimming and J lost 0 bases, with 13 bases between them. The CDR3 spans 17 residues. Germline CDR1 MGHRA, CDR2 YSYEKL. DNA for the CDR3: TGCGCCAGCAGCCAAGGGGCGCGGGCCAGCTCCTACAATGAGCAGTTCTTC. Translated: CASSQGARASSYNEQFF.

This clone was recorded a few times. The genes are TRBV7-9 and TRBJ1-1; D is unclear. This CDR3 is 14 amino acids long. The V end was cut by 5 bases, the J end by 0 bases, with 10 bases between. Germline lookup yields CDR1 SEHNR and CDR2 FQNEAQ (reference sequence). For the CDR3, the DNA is TGTGCCAGCAGCCTCAGCATGATGAACACTGAAGCTTTCTTT. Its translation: CASSLSMMNTEAFF.

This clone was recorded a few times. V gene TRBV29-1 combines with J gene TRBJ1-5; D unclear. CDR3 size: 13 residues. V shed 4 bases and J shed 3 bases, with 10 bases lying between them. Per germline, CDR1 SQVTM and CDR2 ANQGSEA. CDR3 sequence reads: CSVAELLNQPQHF. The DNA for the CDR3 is TGCAGCGTTGCGGAGCTCCTCAATCAGCCCCAGCATTTT.

This CDR3 reads CATSRAGAGSGYEQYF. The CDR3 bases are TGTGCCACCAGCAGAGCCGGCGCGGGATCTGGCTACGAGCAGTACTTC. The chain couples TRBV15 to TRBJ2-7; the D gene is possibly TRBD2 (6 bases). Germline V gene data show CDR1 as LNHNV and CDR2 as YYDKDF (reference sequence). Trimming cost V 1 base and J 3 bases, with 16 bases left between them. The CDR3 spans 16 residues.

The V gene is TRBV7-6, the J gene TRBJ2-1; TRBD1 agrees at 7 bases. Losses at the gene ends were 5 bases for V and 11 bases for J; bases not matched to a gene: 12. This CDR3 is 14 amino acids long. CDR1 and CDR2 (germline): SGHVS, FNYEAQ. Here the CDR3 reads CASSLRGQAGQQFF. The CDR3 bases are TGTGCCAGCAGCCTCCGCGGACAGGCCGGGCAGCAGTTCTTC.

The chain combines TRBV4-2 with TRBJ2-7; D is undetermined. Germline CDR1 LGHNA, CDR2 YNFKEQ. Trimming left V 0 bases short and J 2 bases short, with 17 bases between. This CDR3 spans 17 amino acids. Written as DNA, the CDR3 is TGTGCCAGCAGCCAAGATACCCCCCTTGGCGGCCCCTACGAGCAGTACTTC. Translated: CASSQDTPLGGPYEQYF.

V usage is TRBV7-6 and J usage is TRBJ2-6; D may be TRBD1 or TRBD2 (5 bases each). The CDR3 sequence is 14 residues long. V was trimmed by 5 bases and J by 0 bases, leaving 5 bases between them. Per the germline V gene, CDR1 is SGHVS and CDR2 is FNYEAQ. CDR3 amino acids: CASSGGSGANVLTF. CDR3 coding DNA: TGTGCCAGCAGCGGGGGCTCTGGGGCCAACGTCCTGACTTTC.

CDR3 nucleotide sequence: TGTGCCAGCAGCCAAGAGGGCCTATATTCACCCCTCCACTTT. Protein: CASSQEGLYSPLHF. V usage is TRBV14 and J usage is TRBJ1-6; D is uncertain. The CDR3 consists of 14 residues. V lost 0 bases and J 8 bases, leaving 8 bases between the germline ends. Germline CDR1 SGHDN, CDR2 FVKESK.